This T cell receptor (beta chain) was captured by sequencing in a study of PD-L1 blockade in urothelial cancer. About the study: A median blood sample held approximately 140,000 T cells and about 83,000 unique TCRs.

Each PCR had synthetic TCR analog templates added to it as a spike-in. Profiled with immunoSEQ multiplex PCR; TCRdb holds only in-frame clones, not every one. The sample holds 12,000 to 15,000 clones, around 89% seen once. Germline CDR1 and CDR2: MNHEY and SMNVEV (reference sequence). The CDR3 length is 13 residues. V lost 8 bases and J lost 2, with 13 bases in between. Findings and limits, study-wide: Tumor-associated blood clones were expanded more by durable-benefit patients at 3 weeks.

On this clone itself: Its antigen remains unidentified.

V usage is TRBV27 and J usage is TRBJ2-7; the D is unclear. This sequence originates from a man in his 70s with urothelial cancer. The sample in question was PBMCs, obtained around atezolizumab (anti-PD-L1) treatment. The CDR3 protein is CASSPLGAYEQYF. As DNA, the CDR3 is TGTGCCAGCTCTCCGCTTGGAGCCTACGAGCAGTACTTC.